This T cell receptor (beta chain) was profiled in a study of blood T cell repertoires in COVID-19. Study information: The cDNA or gDNA used as material had been derived from T cells, B-cell-depleted T cells, or PBMCs.

During active infection, Seattle patients enrolled and were then monitored through disease. Per the original data handling: By means of reference gene primer amplification, nucleated cell counts were estimated. The protocol was immunoSEQ multiplex PCR, while the TCRdb copy is restricted to in-frame clones and leaves out a portion. The V and J calls and clone size are taken from that table; D and trimming were inferred from the DNA. The sample lists fewer than 250,000 clones, approximately 84% occurring once. The CDR3 contains 15 residues. The germline V and J ends were trimmed by 2 bases and 1 base, with 11 bases remaining between them. Germline CDR1 and CDR2: MNHEY and SVGAGI. This clone is a singleton in its sample.

Sequenced material: peripheral blood. The chain links TRBV6-5 to TRBJ2-5; D gene unclear. The TCR comes from a man between 50 and 59 years old with COVID-19, enrolled during active disease. CDR3 nucleotide sequence: TGTGCCAGCAGTTACCTCGCGGCGATCCAAGAGACCCAGTACTTC. Its protein is CASSYLAAIQETQYF.